This T cell receptor (beta chain) came from a study of control samples from healthy donors and cancer patients. The repertoire was sequenced with immunoSEQ multiplex PCR; TCRdb's copy has only in-frame clones and lacks some. The sample includes under 200,000 clones, roughly 95% of them seen just once. CDR3 length: 14 amino acids. CDR1 and CDR2 (germline): SNHLY, FYNNEI. The V and J ends lost 4 bases and 0 bases respectively, with 4 bases between them. The V call is TRBV2, the J call TRBJ2-6, with D unresolved. This receptor was identified in a young woman in good health. The sample comprised blood. The CDR3 region is CASSGTSGANVLTF. In nucleotides, the CDR3 is TGTGCCAGCAGTGGGACCTCTGGGGCCAACGTCCTGACTTTC. Drawing the rest from reference TRBV2 and TRBJ2-6, the complete variable domain is EPEVTQTPSHQVTQMGQEVILRCVPISNHLYFYWYRQILGQKVEFLVSFYNNEISEKSEIFDDQFSVERPDGSNFTLKIRSTKLEDSAMYFCASSGTSGANVLTFGAGSRLTVL.